This T cell receptor (beta chain) was sequenced during a study of T cell responses to AZD1222 COVID-19 vaccine. As for the study in general: Timing groups of about 4 and about 12 weeks for second doses were pooled. Broader study findings: Repertoire sampling happened only post peak T cell response. Mostly white British, mostly female donors; authors suggested clonal diversity may be underestimated. Seropositive at baseline were only a handful of AZD1222 recipients.

The CDR3 has 12 amino acids. The V gene lost 5 bases and the J gene lost 4 bases, with 8 bases spanning the gap. CDR1 and CDR2 from the germline V gene are SNHLY and FYNNEI. Details on this clone: Its target is not known.

TCRdb keeps only in-frame clones here, not all; method: immunoSEQ multiplex PCR. The repertoire holds about 140,000 clones, with approximately 90% as singletons. This material consisted of peripheral blood, taken on day 0 of AZD1222 vaccination. The rearrangement joins TRBV2 to TRBJ2-5, with a weak D call TRBD1 (5 bases). This sequence was found in an adult in good health. The CDR3 loop is CASSPQGETQYF. CDR3 DNA sequence: TGTGCCAGCAGTCCGCAGGGAGAGACCCAGTACTTC.